These 17 T cell receptor beta chains originate from one sample sequenced in a study of siplizumab effects on memory and regulatory T cells. Some clones are missing from TCRdb's copy, which holds only in-frame ones; the method was immunoSEQ multiplex PCR. Of some 64,000 clones in the sample, about 80% were seen once. What was sequenced was memory CD4+ T cells sorted from blood. The receptor source for this set is a human donor in good health.

This chain joins TRBV18 and TRBJ1-2; 9 bases are a match to TRBD1. The J segment lost 7 bases and the V segment lost 4 bases, leaving 10 bases of the junction unmatched. The CDR3 spans 15 residues. CDR1 and CDR2 (germline): KGHSH, LQKENI. The DNA of the CDR3 is TGTGCCAGCTCACGGGGACAGGGAATTGTTGGTGGCTACACCTTC. Translation gives CASSRGQGIVGGYTF.

The chain employs TRBV4-2 and TRBJ2-3; 10 nucleotides match TRBD2. The J segment lost 1 base and the V segment lost 0 bases, leaving 7 bases of the junction unmatched. The V gene's germline CDR1 is LGHNA and CDR2 YNFKEQ. CDR3 size: 18 residues. CDR3 DNA sequence: TGTGCCAGCAGCCAAGAGGTACTAGCGGGGACCCGCACAGATACGCAGTATTTT. It yields the protein CASSQEVLAGTRTDTQYF.

The gene calls are TRBV25-1 and TRBJ1-2; D gene ambiguous. The CDR3 covers 14 residues. CDR1 MGHDK and CDR2 SYGVNS come from the germline V gene. Trimming took off 5 bases at V and 4 bases at J, with 14 bases between the two ends. As DNA, the CDR3 is TGTGCCAGCAGTCCTCGAGGGAGCCGCTATGGCTACACCTTC. It is translated as CASSPRGSRYGYTF.

V is TRBV18 and J is TRBJ2-1; no definite D call. The CDR3 sequence is 11 residues long. V lost 4 bases to trimming and J lost 16 bases, with 14 bases between them. Germline-derived CDR1 and CDR2 are KGHSH and LQKENI. CDR3 nucleotides: TGTGCCAGCTCACGAGAGACGGGTAAATTCTTC. As protein: CASSRETGKFF.

The J gene is TRBJ1-1, the V gene TRBV11-1; D unclear. Trimming pared 3 bases from V and 11 bases from J, leaving 16 bases between. The CDR3 totals 13 residues. Germline V gene data show CDR1 as SGHAT and CDR2 as FQDESV (reference sequence). CDR3 in DNA: TGTGCCAGCAGCTTGGATTGGAAGGGAGCGGCTTTCTTT. It is translated as CASSLDWKGAAFF.

The V call is TRBV5-1, the J call TRBJ2-5; TRBD2 agrees at 8 bases. The J call is uncertain, as TRBJ2-7 better fits the DNA end. CDR1 is SGHRS and CDR2 is YFSETQ in the germline V gene. The CDR3 sequence is 14 residues long. The CDR3 DNA reads as TGCGCCAGCAGCACCGGGGGGGCTAACTACGAGCAGTACTTC. As protein: CASSTGGANYEQYF.

This clone has just a few counts. The chain couples TRBV2 to TRBJ1-5; 7 bases fit TRBD1. Looked up from germline, CDR1 is SNHLY and CDR2 is FYNNEI. J was trimmed by 0 bases and V by 6 bases; bases with no gene match: 5. This CDR3 has 15 amino acids. The DNA of the CDR3 is TGTGCCAGCAGGGGGACAGTCTATAGCAATCAGCCCCAGCATTTT. The encoded protein is CASRGTVYSNQPQHF.

This clone is labeled medium-sized. The chain carries TRBV4-2 and TRBJ1-6, with D uncertain. Trimming removed 0 bases at V and 5 bases at J, with 14 bases between. Germline V CDR1 and CDR2: LGHNA, YNFKEQ. This CDR3 spans 17 amino acids. The DNA for the CDR3 is TGTGCCAGCAGCCAAGATATTGTGGCAGCGAATAATTCACCCCTCCACTTT. Its translation is CASSQDIVAANNSPLHF.

V and J are TRBV10-3 and TRBJ2-1; 8 positions agree with TRBD2. The CDR3 extends over 14 amino acids. Trimming cost V 6 bases and J 8 bases; bases outside gene matches: 9. CDR1 ENHRY and CDR2 SYGVKD come from the germline V gene. Here the CDR3 DNA reads TGTGCCATCAGAGATCCGGGACTAGTGGATGAGCAGTTCTTC. Translating gives CAIRDPGLVDEQFF.

The V and J genes are TRBV5-5 and TRBJ1-5, with D perhaps matching TRBD1 (6 bases). Per the germline V gene, CDR1 is SGHKS and CDR2 is YYEKEE (reference sequence). This CDR3 has 15 amino acids. Trimming stripped 2 bases from V and 6 bases from J, with 15 bases between. CDR3 residues: CASSFEGRGRQPQHF. The CDR3 nucleotides read TGTGCCAGCAGCTTTGAGGGCAGGGGACGTCAGCCCCAGCATTTT.

This CDR3 is CSVDETGGGYTF. For the CDR3, the DNA is TGCAGCGTTGATGAGACAGGGGGTGGCTACACCTTC. The rearrangement links TRBV29-1 to TRBJ1-2, with 9 bases that match TRBD1. This CDR3 comprises 12 residues. With V trimmed by 3 bases and J by 7 bases, 3 bases remained unmatched. CDR1 SQVTM and CDR2 ANQGSEA come from the germline V gene.

This chain links TRBV30 with TRBJ2-3; the match to TRBD2 covers 11 bases. The CDR3 runs to 14 residues. Unmatched junction bases numbered 4, after V lost 3 bases and J lost 5 bases. CDR1 is GTSNPN, CDR2 SVGIG, per germline (reference sequence). DNA of the CDR3: TGTGCCTGGAGGCTAGCGGGGGGTAGAGATACGCAGTATTTT. Protein: CAWRLAGGRDTQYF.

V is TRBV6-7 and J is TRBJ1-5; D ambiguous. TRBV6-7 is labeled an ORF, and its function is uncertain. V dropped 0 bases and J dropped 6 bases, with 9 bases sitting between them. CDR3 length equals 14 residues. CDR3 sequence: CASSYSSGVQPQHF. DNA of the CDR3: TGTGCCAGCAGTTACTCCTCGGGAGTTCAGCCCCAGCATTTT.

The chain carries TRBV11-2 and TRBJ1-6; 7 bases map to TRBD1. V gave up 5 bases and J gave up 13 bases; unmatched junction bases: 8. The length of the CDR3 is 13 residues. CDR1 is SGHAT and CDR2 is FQNNGV in the germline V gene. The CDR3: CASSAVGGKPLHF. The CDR3 DNA reads as TGTGCCAGCAGCGCAGTAGGGGGCAAGCCCCTCCACTTT. Together with reference TRBV11-2 and TRBJ1-6, the CDR3 gives the full variable domain: EAGVAQSPRYKIIEKRQSVAFWCNPISGHATLYWYQQILGQGPKLLIQFQNNGVVDDSQLPKDRFSAERLKGVDSTLKIQPAKLEDSAVYLCASSAVGGKPLHFGNGTRLTVT.

This rearrangement joins TRBV5-1 to TRBJ2-7; D is unresolved. The V and J ends lost 6 bases and 5 bases respectively, with 3 bases between them. This CDR3 region has 9 residues. Germline CDR1 and CDR2: SGHRS and YFSETQ. As DNA, the CDR3 is TGCGCCAGCACCCACGAGCAGTACTTC. It is translated as CASTHEQYF.

The J gene is TRBJ1-1, the V gene TRBV28; 8 nucleotides align to TRBD1. The CDR3 runs to 12 residues. Germline CDR1 and CDR2: MDHEN and SYDVKM. Trimming removed 5 bases from V and 7 bases from J; junction bases left unmatched: 3. The CDR3 spells CASSRQGSEAFF. In nucleotides, the CDR3 is TGTGCCAGCAGTCGACAGGGGAGTGAAGCTTTCTTT.

The rearrangement uses TRBV9 and TRBJ2-7; no clear D. Germline V gene data show CDR1 as SGDLS and CDR2 as YYNGEE. Between the trimmed V and J ends, which lost 0 bases and 2 bases, there was a span of 9 bases. The CDR3 length is 14 residues. The CDR3 DNA sequence: TGTGCCAGCAGCGTAGAACCTCGCGCCTACGAGCAGTACTTC. Protein product: CASSVEPRAYEQYF.